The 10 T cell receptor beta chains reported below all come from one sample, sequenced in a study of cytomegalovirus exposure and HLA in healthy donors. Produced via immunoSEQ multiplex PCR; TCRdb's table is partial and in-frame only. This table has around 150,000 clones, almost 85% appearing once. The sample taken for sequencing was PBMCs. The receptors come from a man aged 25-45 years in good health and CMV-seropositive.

The CDR3 coding sequence is TGTGCCAGCAGTTACCGGGACAGGGCAGGAGAGACCCAGTACTTC. This sequence encodes CASSYRDRAGETQYF. This sequence joins TRBV6-5 and TRBJ2-5; TRBD1 matches at 9 bases. V gave up 2 bases and J gave up 4 bases; unmatched junction bases: 5. The CDR3 consists of 15 residues. CDR1 MNHEY and CDR2 SVGAGI come from the germline V gene.

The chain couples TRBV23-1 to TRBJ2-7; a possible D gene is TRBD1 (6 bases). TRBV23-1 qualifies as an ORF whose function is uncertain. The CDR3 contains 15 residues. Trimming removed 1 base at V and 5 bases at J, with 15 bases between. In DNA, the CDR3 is TGCGCCAGCAGTCAATTCGCAGGGGATGATGACGAGCAGTACTTC. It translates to CASSQFAGDDDEQYF.

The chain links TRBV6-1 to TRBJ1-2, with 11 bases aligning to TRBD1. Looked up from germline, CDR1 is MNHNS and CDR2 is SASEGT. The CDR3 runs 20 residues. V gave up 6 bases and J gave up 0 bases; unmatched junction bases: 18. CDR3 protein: CASREKPAGGTGGTNYGYTF. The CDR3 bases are TGTGCCAGCAGAGAAAAACCCGCGGGCGGGACAGGGGGAACTAACTATGGCTACACCTTC.

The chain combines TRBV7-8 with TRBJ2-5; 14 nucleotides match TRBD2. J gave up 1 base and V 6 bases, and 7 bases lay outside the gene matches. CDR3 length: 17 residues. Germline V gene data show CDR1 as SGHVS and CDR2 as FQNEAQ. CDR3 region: CASSSGLAGVVQETQYF. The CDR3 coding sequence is TGTGCCAGCAGTTCGGGACTAGCGGGGGTTGTCCAAGAGACCCAGTACTTC.

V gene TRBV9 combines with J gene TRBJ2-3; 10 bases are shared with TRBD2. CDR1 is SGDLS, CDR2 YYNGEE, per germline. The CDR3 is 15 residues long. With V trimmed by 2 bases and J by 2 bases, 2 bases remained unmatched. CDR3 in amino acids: CASSVLAGVTDTQYF. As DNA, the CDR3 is TGTGCCAGCAGCGTCCTAGCGGGGGTCACAGATACGCAGTATTTT.

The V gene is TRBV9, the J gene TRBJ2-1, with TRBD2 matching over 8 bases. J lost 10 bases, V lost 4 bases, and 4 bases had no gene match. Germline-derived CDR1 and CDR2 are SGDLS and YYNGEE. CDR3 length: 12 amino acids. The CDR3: CASSKAGGEQFF. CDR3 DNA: TGTGCCAGCAGCAAGGCGGGAGGCGAGCAGTTCTTC.

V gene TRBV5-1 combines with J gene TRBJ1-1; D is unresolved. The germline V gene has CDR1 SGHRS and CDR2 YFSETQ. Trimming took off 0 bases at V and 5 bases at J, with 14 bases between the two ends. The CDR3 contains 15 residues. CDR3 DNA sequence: TGCGCCAGCAGCTTGGAGAAGGCCTCAGGAACTGAAGCTTTCTTT. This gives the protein CASSLEKASGTEAFF.

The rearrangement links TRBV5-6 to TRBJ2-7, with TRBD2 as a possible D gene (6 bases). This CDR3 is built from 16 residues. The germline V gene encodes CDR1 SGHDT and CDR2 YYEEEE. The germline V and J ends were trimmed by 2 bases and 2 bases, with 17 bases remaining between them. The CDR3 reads CASSFIGSRRAYEQYF. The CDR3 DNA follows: TGTGCCAGCAGCTTTATTGGCTCCAGGAGGGCCTACGAGCAGTACTTC.

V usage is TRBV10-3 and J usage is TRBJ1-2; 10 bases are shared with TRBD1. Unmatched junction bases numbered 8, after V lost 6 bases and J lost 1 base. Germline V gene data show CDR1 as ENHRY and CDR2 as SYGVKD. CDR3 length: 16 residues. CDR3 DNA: TGTGCCATCAGCCAGACAGGGGGCAAGGGTAACTATGGCTACACCTTC. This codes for CAISQTGGKGNYGYTF.

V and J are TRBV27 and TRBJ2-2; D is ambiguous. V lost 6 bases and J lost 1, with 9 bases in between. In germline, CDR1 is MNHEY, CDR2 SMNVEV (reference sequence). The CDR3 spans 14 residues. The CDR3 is CASSSFVNTGELFF. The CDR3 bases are TGTGCCAGCAGCTCCTTCGTGAACACCGGGGAGCTGTTTTTT.